One and the same sample provided the 12 T cell receptor beta chains below, sequenced in a study of cytomegalovirus exposure and HLA in healthy donors. Amplification used 60 Vbeta primers and 13 Jbeta primers. Assay used: immunoSEQ multiplex PCR; TCRdb lists only in-frame clones, some missing. The sample yields about 87,000 clones, under 9% seen once. The specimen sequenced was PBMCs. These receptors were obtained from a man in his forties or fifties in good health and CMV-seronegative.

In this sample, this clone turned up a few times. The rearrangement joins TRBV10-3 to TRBJ2-5; TRBD2 agrees at 16 bases. The CDR3 has 20 residues. Losses at the gene ends were 3 bases for V and 2 bases for J; bases not matched to a gene: 12. The V gene's germline CDR1 is ENHRY and CDR2 SYGVKD. The CDR3 DNA reads TGTGCCATCAGTGATCCAACGCCGGGACTAGCGGGGGGGGTACAAGAGACCCAGTACTTC. This translates into CAISDPTPGLAGGVQETQYF.

The genes are TRBV29-1 and TRBJ1-1, with 7 bases that match TRBD1. Germline CDR1 and CDR2: SQVTM and ANQGSEA. The CDR3 has 13 amino acids. V was pared by 4 bases and J by 3 bases, with 5 bases of the junction left unmatched. CDR3 protein: CSVAFDRDTEAFF. The CDR3 DNA reads TGCAGCGTTGCGTTCGACAGGGACACTGAAGCTTTCTTT.

This clone turned up a few times. V and J are TRBV4-3 and TRBJ2-6; 8 bases are shared with TRBD2. In germline, CDR1 is LGHNA, CDR2 YSLEER. CDR3 length: 19 residues. The V and J ends lost 3 bases and 2 bases, in that order; junction bases with no gene match: 12. The CDR3 loop is CASSQEVLAGRTGANVLTF. The CDR3 bases are TGCGCCAGCAGCCAGGAAGTTTTAGCGGGAAGAACTGGGGCCAACGTCCTGACTTTC.

The chain recombines TRBV28 with TRBJ1-5, with 9 nucleotides matching TRBD1. V lost 4 bases to trimming and J lost 7 bases; unmatched junction nucleotides: 5. The germline V gene has CDR1 MDHEN and CDR2 SYDVKM. This CDR3 comprises 14 residues. The CDR3 nucleotides are TGTGCCAGCAGTTCTACAGGGGGCTGGCAGCCCCAGCATTTT. Amino acids: CASSSTGGWQPQHF.

The genes are TRBV18 and TRBJ1-6; weak D call: TRBD1 (6 bases). The CDR3 is 13 residues long. Germline loops: CDR1 KGHSH, CDR2 LQKENI. V was clipped by 3 bases and J by 10 bases, with 10 bases between them. DNA for the CDR3: TGTGCCAGCTCACCCCCAGGGGACTCACCCCTCCACTTT. It yields the protein CASSPPGDSPLHF. Combining the CDR3 with reference TRBV18 and TRBJ1-6 gives the whole variable domain NAGVMQNPRHLVRRRGQEARLRCSPMKGHSHVYWYRQLPEEGLKFMVYLQKENIIDESGMPKERFSAEFPKEGPSILRIQQVVRGDSAAYFCASSPPGDSPLHFGNGTRLTVT.

The chain employs TRBV7-2 and TRBJ2-7; 11 bases match TRBD1. This CDR3 spans 13 amino acids. Germline assignment: CDR1 SGHTA and CDR2 FQGNSA. Germline trimming cut 4 bases from V and 9 bases from J; bases unmatched to any gene: 5. The chain's CDR3 is CASSSGTGGWQYF. The CDR3 nucleotides read TGTGCCAGCAGCTCCGGGACAGGGGGTTGGCAGTACTTC.

In this sample, this clone turned up a few times. The same CDR3 arises from other DNA sequences in this sample as well. V usage is TRBV30 and J usage is TRBJ2-3, with a weak D call TRBD1 (5 bases). The germline gives CDR1 GTSNPN, CDR2 SVGIG (reference sequence). The V end lost 2 bases, the J end lost 0 bases, and 9 bases lay between the germline ends. This CDR3 region has 14 residues. The CDR3 region has the DNA TGTGCCTGGAGTAGGGGTGATAGCACAGATACGCAGTATTTT. It specifies CAWSRGDSTDTQYF. The variable domain in full, with the rest retrieved from reference TRBV30 and TRBJ2-3, is SQTIHQWPATLVQPVGSPLSLECTVEGTSNPNLYWYRQAAGRGLQLLFYSVGIGQISSEVPQNLSASRPQDRQFILSSKKLLLSDSGFYLCAWSRGDSTDTQYFGPGTRLTVL.

This clone was seen only a few times. V and J are TRBV28 and TRBJ2-7; 13 bases fit TRBD2. The CDR3 consists of 16 residues. Germline V gene data show CDR1 as MDHEN and CDR2 as SYDVKM. Losses at the gene ends were 8 bases for V and 7 bases for J; bases not matched to a gene: 14. The CDR3 here is CASDRILAGGPREQYF. The CDR3 coding sequence is TGTGCCAGCGACAGGATACTAGCGGGGGGGCCACGAGAGCAGTACTTC. Looking up the rest from reference TRBV28 and TRBJ2-7 gives the full variable domain: DVKVTQSSRYLVKRTGEKVFLECVQDMDHENMFWYRQDPGLGLRLIYFSYDVKMKEKGDIPEGYSVSREKKERFSLILESASTNQTSMYLCASDRILAGGPREQYFGPGTRLTVT.

This clone was counted between two and nine times. V and J are TRBV28 and TRBJ2-7; 8 bases match TRBD1. The CDR3 is made up of 15 amino acids. V lost 3 bases and J lost 4; bases outside the gene matches: 8. CDR1 and CDR2 from the germline V gene are MDHEN and SYDVKM. The CDR3 region is CASSFSQGAGYEQYF. The DNA of the CDR3 is TGTGCCAGCAGTTTTTCTCAGGGGGCGGGATACGAGCAGTACTTC.

The CDR3 nucleotides read TGTGCCAGCAGCCAAGAGGCCCAATCCGGGGAGCTGTTTTTT. Translation: CASSQEAQSGELFF. The chain joins TRBV14 to TRBJ2-2; unclear D gene. The CDR3 runs 14 residues. The germline V gene encodes CDR1 SGHDN and CDR2 FVKESK. V lost 0 bases and J 6 bases, leaving 8 bases between the germline ends.

The chain links TRBV19 to TRBJ2-2, with 7 bases fitting TRBD1. With 2 bases clipped from V and 7 bases from J, the junction kept 7 bases outside the gene matches. The germline gives CDR1 LNHDA, CDR2 SQIVND (reference sequence). The CDR3 length is 15 residues. The CDR3 here is CASSIPDRRNGELFF. CDR3 in DNA: TGTGCCAGTAGTATACCGGACAGGAGGAACGGGGAGCTGTTTTTT.

Turning to this clone: At one end the junction does not follow the germline gene, possibly because of a read error. This chain links TRBV5-8 with TRBJ1-2; 7 nucleotides agree with TRBD1. Germline CDR1 is SGHTS and CDR2 is YDEGEE. CDR3 size: 13 residues. The CDR3 loop reads CARSLRQGRGYTF. The CDR3 nucleotides read TGTGCCAGAAGCTTGCGACAGGGAAGGGGCTACACCTTC.